The entry below describes one TCR beta chain. No antigen is known for it. V was trimmed by 5 bases and J by 6 bases, leaving 17 bases between them. This CDR3 has 15 amino acids. Per germline, CDR1 SGHTA and CDR2 FQGNSA. This sample is drawn from a study of cytomegalovirus exposure and HLA in healthy donors. General study findings and limits: Rare TCR sequences predominated, though certain public TCRs were found in many donors. Cytomegalovirus association was assigned to approximately 160 TCR beta chains. First-cohort TCR clusters tended to co-occur in the 120 or so validation repertoires, a later analysis found.

Sequencing was performed with immunoSEQ multiplex PCR; in TCRdb, only in-frame clones are kept and a portion is missing. The data show under 150,000 clones, about 90% seen once. What was sequenced was PBMCs. The chain has TRBV7-2 and TRBJ2-1; a possible D gene is TRBD2 (6 bases). This TCR was sampled from a woman in her late teens or twenties in good health and CMV-seronegative. The CDR3 DNA sequence: TGTGCCAGCAGCCCAAGAGGGGACTTTATCAATGAGCAGTTCTTC. Protein sequence: CASSPRGDFINEQFF.